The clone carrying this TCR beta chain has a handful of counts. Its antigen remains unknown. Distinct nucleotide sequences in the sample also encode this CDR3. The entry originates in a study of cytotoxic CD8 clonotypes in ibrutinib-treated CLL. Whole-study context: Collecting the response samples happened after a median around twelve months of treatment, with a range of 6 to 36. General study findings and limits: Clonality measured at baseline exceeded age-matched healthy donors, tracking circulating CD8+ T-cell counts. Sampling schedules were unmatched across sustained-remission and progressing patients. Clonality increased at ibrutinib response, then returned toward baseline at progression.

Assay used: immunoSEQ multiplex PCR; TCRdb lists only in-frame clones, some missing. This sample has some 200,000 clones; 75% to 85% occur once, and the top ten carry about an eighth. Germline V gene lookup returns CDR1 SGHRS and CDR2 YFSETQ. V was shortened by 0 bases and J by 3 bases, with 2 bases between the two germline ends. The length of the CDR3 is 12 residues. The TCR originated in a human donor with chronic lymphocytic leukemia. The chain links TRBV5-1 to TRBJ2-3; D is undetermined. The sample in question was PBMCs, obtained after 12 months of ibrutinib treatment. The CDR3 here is CASSLETDTQYF. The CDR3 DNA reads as TGCGCCAGCAGCTTGGAAACAGATACGCAGTATTTT.